The present TCR beta chain was sequenced within a study of shared clonotypes between healthy human individuals. Study-level points and caveats: Sorted-subset sequencing was shown by rarefaction to be incomplete despite large depth. Shared clonotypes: about 5% naive CD4, roughly 4% naive CD8, around 2.4% memory CD4, approximately 0.4% memory CD8.

On this clone: Its antigen is as yet unknown.

Researchers partitioned CD4+ cells into CD45RA+ naive and CD45RA-negative memory subsets. Authors' processing steps: ImmunoSEQ only sent back junction sequences with no quality scores, so filtering was done differently. Libraries were prepared by immunoSEQ multiplex PCR; TCRdb keeps only in-frame clonotypes and omits some of them. For V, J and clone size, that table is used; D and trimming come from the DNA. This repertoire shows 900,000 to 1,200,000 clones, 75% to 80% found once; its top ten account for roughly 0.62%. The clonotype comes from a man between 18 and 29 years old in good health. Some clones in this sample may be carry-over from other donors' samples. Sequencing used memory CD4+ T cells from PBMCs. Subset of the sample: CD45RA-negative fraction.

CDR3 amino acids: CASSLLTGAEQYF. For the CDR3, the DNA is TGTGCCAGCAGCCTACTAACAGGGGCCGAGCAGTACTTC. This chain links TRBV5-6 with TRBJ2-7, with 7 bases lining up with TRBD1. J lost 6 bases, V lost 4 bases, and 7 bases had no gene match. The germline V gene has CDR1 SGHDT and CDR2 YYEEEE. This CDR3 has 13 residues.